This T cell receptor (beta chain) came from a study of T cell repertoires in ileal Crohn's disease. CDR1 LNHNV and CDR2 YYDKDF come from the germline V gene (reference sequence). The CDR3 consists of 14 residues. V gave up 2 bases and J gave up 5 bases, with 12 bases separating them. Around 0.55 micrograms of biopsy DNA per sample underwent TCRB immunosequencing. Profiling relied on immunoSEQ multiplex PCR, and the TCRdb table lists in-frame clones only, not all of them. The sample shows some 60,000 clones, roughly nine tenths of them seen only once. The time point denotes: neoterminal ileum biopsy at postoperative endoscopy, about 6 months after surgery.

Sequencing was done on a sample of ileal tissue. The receptor comes from an adult with Crohn's disease. The chain combines TRBV15 with TRBJ2-5; tentative D call: TRBD1 (5 bases). CDR3 nucleotide sequence: TGTGCCACCAGCAGACAGGGCGCCCAGGAGACCCAGTACTTC. Translated, it gives CATSRQGAQETQYF.